The present TCR beta chain was sequenced within a study of T cell repertoires in cytomegalovirus infection. TCRdb recomputed calls from the reads with MiXCR, one row per CDR3 protein. Of 85,000 to 130,000 distinct CDR3 sequences in the sample, 23% were seen once. V was pared by 3 bases and J by 7 bases, with 10 bases between. The CDR3 covers 13 residues. This clonotype was observed many times. The sequenced material came from CD8+ T cells from PBMCs. This TCR came from a human donor in good health (CMV status not recorded). Some clones in this sample may be carry-over from other donors' samples. This sequence joins TRBV12-3 or TRBV12-4 and TRBJ2-1; no clear D. The CDR3 loop reads CASSLLSVNEQFF. CDR3 bases: TGTGCCAGCAGTTTGCTGTCAGTGAATGAGCAGTTCTTC.